This TCR beta chain was found in a study of blood T cells in healthy people across ages. Study-wide points: Greater diversity and more naive CD4+ cells were seen in long-lived donors than in aged donors.

Using a J-beta primer mix together with a sample-barcoded 5' primer, a second PCR was run for about 7 to 12 cycles. MiXCR, run by TCRdb on the 5' RACE reads, gives a single entry per CDR3 protein. Among hundreds of thousands of distinct CDR3 sequences listed, 58% were seen once. Regarding this clonotype: Antigen: not known.

Sample: blood. The sequence derives from a man aged 60-69 years in good health.

As DNA, the CDR3 is TGCAGTGCTAGAACGGTCGGGACGGTGGGATACTCTGGGGCCAACGTCCTGACTTTC. The encoded protein is CSARTVGTVGYSGANVLTF. V usage is TRBV20-1 and J usage is TRBJ2-6; D is possibly TRBD1 or TRBD2 (5 bases each). Germline V gene lookup returns CDR1 DFQATT and CDR2 SNEGSKA (reference sequence). The CDR3 is 19 residues long. The ends were cut back, 2 bases at V and 0 bases at J, with 20 bases in the middle.